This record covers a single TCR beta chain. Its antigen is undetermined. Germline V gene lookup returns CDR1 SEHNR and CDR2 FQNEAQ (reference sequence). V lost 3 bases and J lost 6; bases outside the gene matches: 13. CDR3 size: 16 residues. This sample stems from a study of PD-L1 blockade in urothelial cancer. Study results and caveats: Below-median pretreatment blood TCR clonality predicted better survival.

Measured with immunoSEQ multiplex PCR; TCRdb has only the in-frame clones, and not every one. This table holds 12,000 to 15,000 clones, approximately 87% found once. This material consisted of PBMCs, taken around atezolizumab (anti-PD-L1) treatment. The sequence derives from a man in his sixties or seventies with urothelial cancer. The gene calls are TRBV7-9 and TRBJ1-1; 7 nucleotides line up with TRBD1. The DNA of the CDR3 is TGTGCCAGCAGCTTGACAGGGCTCGCACGAAACGCTGAAGCTTTCTTT. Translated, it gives CASSLTGLARNAEAFF.